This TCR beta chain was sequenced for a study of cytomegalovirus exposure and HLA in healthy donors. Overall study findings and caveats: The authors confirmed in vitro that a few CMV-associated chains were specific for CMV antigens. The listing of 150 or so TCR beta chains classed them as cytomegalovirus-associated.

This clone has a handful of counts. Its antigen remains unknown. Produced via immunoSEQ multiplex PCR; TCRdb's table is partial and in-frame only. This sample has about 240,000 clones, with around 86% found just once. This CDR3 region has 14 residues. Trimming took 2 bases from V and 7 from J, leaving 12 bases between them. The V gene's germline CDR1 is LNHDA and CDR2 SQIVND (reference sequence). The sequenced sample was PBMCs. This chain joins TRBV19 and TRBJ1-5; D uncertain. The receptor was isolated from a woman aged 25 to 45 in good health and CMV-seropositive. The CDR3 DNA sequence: TGTGCCAGTAGTATATATGGGGAGGCACAGCCCCAGCATTTT. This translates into CASSIYGEAQPQHF. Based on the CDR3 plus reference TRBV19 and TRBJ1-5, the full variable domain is DGGITQSPKYLFRKEGQNVTLSCEQNLNHDAMYWYRQDPGQGLRLIYYSQIVNDFQKGDIAEGYSVSREKKESFPLTVTSAQKNPTAFYLCASSIYGEAQPQHFGDGTRLSIL.